The 24 T cell receptor beta chains below come from one sample, sequenced in a study of blood T cell repertoires in COVID-19. The repertoire was sequenced with immunoSEQ multiplex PCR; TCRdb's copy has only in-frame clones and lacks some. The sample lists 330,000 or so clones, 80% to 90% occurring once. The sequenced sample consisted of peripheral blood. The origin of the receptors is a man aged 30-40 years with COVID-19, enrolled during active disease.

This clone was recorded only once. The CDR3 DNA reads TGTGCCAGCAGCTTAACCACTTCCCTGGCGCAGTATTTT. Amino acid sequence: CASSLTTSLAQYF. V is TRBV5-4 and J is TRBJ2-3; D is unclear. Germline-derived CDR1 and CDR2 are SGHNT and YYREEE (reference sequence). The CDR3 has 13 residues. The ends were cut back, 2 bases at V and 10 bases at J, with 14 bases in the middle.

The chain combines TRBV7-2 with TRBJ2-1; D perhaps matches TRBD1 (5 bases). Germline V gene data show CDR1 as SGHTA and CDR2 as FQGNSA. V was cut by 5 bases and J by 4 bases, with 12 bases left in between. The CDR3 runs 14 residues. The CDR3 sequence: CASSDRRVYNEQFF. The CDR3 DNA follows: TGTGCCAGCAGCGACAGACGGGTTTACAATGAGCAGTTCTTC.

V usage is TRBV6-1 and J usage is TRBJ1-2; maybe TRBD1 (6 bases). Germline loops: CDR1 MNHNS, CDR2 SASEGT. Deletions cut 3 bases from V and 5 bases from J, with 10 bases between. This CDR3 comprises 13 residues. This CDR3 reads CASSETGEYGYTF. In DNA form, the CDR3 reads TGTGCCAGCAGTGAGACAGGAGAGTATGGCTACACCTTC.

V and J are TRBV19 and TRBJ2-6; no clear D. This CDR3 is 16 amino acids long. The germline gives CDR1 LNHDA, CDR2 SQIVND (reference sequence). V dropped 2 bases and J dropped 0 bases, with 8 bases sitting between them. The CDR3 bases are TGTGCCAGTAGTATATTCGCAGACTCTGGGGCCAACGTCCTGACTTTC. As protein: CASSIFADSGANVLTF.

V gene TRBV6-6 combines with J gene TRBJ2-1; D is undetermined. Trimming removed 4 bases at V and 9 bases at J, with 7 bases between. The length of the CDR3 is 11 residues. From germline, CDR1 is MNHNY and CDR2 SVGAGI (reference sequence). The CDR3 sequence is CASSSGFEQFF. CDR3 nucleotides: TGTGCCAGCAGTTCCGGGTTTGAGCAGTTCTTC.

This chain joins TRBV21-1 and TRBJ2-5; the tabulated D call, TRBD2, remains unverified against the DNA. TRBV21-1 is deemed a pseudogene. The length of the CDR3 is 16 residues. This CDR3 reads CASSEGRRWRWETQYF. In nucleotides, the CDR3 is TGTGCCAGCAGCGAGGGGAGGCGGTGGCGGTGGGAGACCCAGTACTTC.

The chain recombines TRBV7-2 with TRBJ2-7; D is possibly TRBD2 (6 bases). Germline V gives CDR1 SGHTA, CDR2 FQGNSA. The CDR3 totals 15 residues. V dropped 3 bases and J dropped 4 bases, with 16 bases sitting between them. Here the CDR3 DNA reads TGTGCCAGCAGCTTCCTGGGTAGCGGAAGATACGAGCAGTACTTC. Translation gives CASSFLGSGRYEQYF. Drawing the rest from reference TRBV7-2 and TRBJ2-7, the complete variable domain is GAGVSQSPSNKVTEKGKDVELRCDPISGHTALYWYRQSLGQGLEFLIYFQGNSAPDKSGLPSDRFSAERTGGSVSTLTIQRTQQEDSAVYLCASSFLGSGRYEQYFGPGTRLTVT.

This chain uses TRBV27 with TRBJ1-2; 7 bases agree with TRBD1. Germline loops: CDR1 MNHEY, CDR2 SMNVEV (reference sequence). The CDR3 extends over 14 amino acids. Trimming took 5 bases from V and 6 from J; bases not matched to a gene: 9. CDR3 sequence (DNA): TGTGCCAGCAGTAAGAGAGGGGGCGCTGATGGCTACACCTTC. It codes for CASSKRGGADGYTF.

The rearrangement links TRBV5-4 to TRBJ2-3, with a possible D match to TRBD2 (6 bases). The CDR3 loop spans 16 amino acids. V lost 1 base, J lost 4 bases, and 16 bases lay in between. Germline CDR1 reads SGHNT; CDR2 reads YYREEE (reference sequence). CDR3 nucleotides: TGTGCCAGCAGCTTGACCGGGAGTCGGATCGCAGATACGCAGTATTTT. It encodes CASSLTGSRIADTQYF. Complete variable domain (other parts from reference TRBV5-4 and TRBJ2-3): ETGVTQSPTHLIKTRGQQVTLRCSSQSGHNTVSWYQQALGQGPQFIFQYYREEENGRGNFPPRFSGLQFPNYSSELNVNALELDDSALYLCASSLTGSRIADTQYFGPGTRLTVL.

The chain carries TRBV5-4 and TRBJ2-2; 9 bases fit TRBD1. CDR3 length: 15 residues. Unmatched junction bases numbered 6, after V lost 3 bases and J lost 6 bases. CDR1 and CDR2 from the germline V gene are SGHNT and YYREEE (reference sequence). CDR3 amino acids: CASSWGDRVAGELFF. CDR3 sequence (DNA): TGTGCCAGCAGCTGGGGGGACAGGGTGGCCGGGGAGCTGTTTTTT.

The chain joins TRBV5-1 to TRBJ2-5; TRBD2 matches at 9 bases. This CDR3 is built from 15 residues. Unmatched junction bases numbered 5, after V lost 1 base and J lost 4 bases. Looked up from germline, CDR1 is SGHRS and CDR2 is YFSETQ. The CDR3 protein is CASSLTTSGRETQYF. In nucleotides, the CDR3 is TGCGCCAGCAGCTTGACGACTAGCGGTAGAGAGACCCAGTACTTC.

The chain joins TRBV7-2 to TRBJ2-5, with D possibly TRBD1 on 6 matching bases. Germline CDR1 and CDR2: SGHTA and FQGNSA. The V end was cut by 5 bases, the J end by 1 base, with 17 bases between. This CDR3 region has 16 residues. In DNA, the CDR3 is TGTGCCAGCAGCCTCGGTCCAGGGGACCTCCAAGAGACCCAGTACTTC. This encodes CASSLGPGDLQETQYF.

The V call is TRBV27, the J call TRBJ1-5; 7 bases line up with TRBD1. The CDR3 extends over 16 amino acids. V was clipped by 2 bases and J by 0 bases; unmatched bases: 4. Germline V gene lookup returns CDR1 MNHEY and CDR2 SMNVEV (reference sequence). The CDR3 DNA sequence: TGTGCCAGCAGTTTAGGTACAGGGGTTAGCAATCAGCCCCAGCATTTT. Translating gives CASSLGTGVSNQPQHF.

The J gene is TRBJ2-3, the V gene TRBV19, with 11 bases lining up with TRBD2. The CDR3 length is 19 residues. V was clipped by 7 bases and J by 1 base; unmatched bases: 16. Looked up from germline, CDR1 is LNHDA and CDR2 is SQIVND (reference sequence). This chain's CDR3 is CASTPSTSGSLWGTDTQYF. The CDR3 bases are TGTGCCAGTACCCCGAGCACTAGCGGGAGTCTGTGGGGCACAGATACGCAGTATTTT.

The chain carries TRBV27 and TRBJ2-1, with 9 bases lining up with TRBD2. The junction had 11 bases not matched to a gene; V was cut back by 1 base and J by 7 bases. Looked up from germline, CDR1 is MNHEY and CDR2 is SMNVEV (reference sequence). This CDR3 is built from 17 residues. The CDR3 sequence: CASSLLGLAGSTNEQFF. CDR3 DNA: TGTGCCAGCAGTTTATTAGGGCTAGCGGGGAGTACGAATGAGCAGTTCTTC.

The CDR3 nucleotides read TGCGCCAGCAGCTCGGACAGGGCTTCCTACGAGCAGTACTTC. Its translation: CASSSDRASYEQYF. This rearrangement joins TRBV5-1 to TRBJ2-7, with TRBD1 matching over 8 bases. Germline V gives CDR1 SGHRS, CDR2 YFSETQ. The CDR3 totals 14 residues. Germline trimming cut 3 bases from V and 1 base from J; bases unmatched to any gene: 3.

The rearrangement uses TRBV6-5 and TRBJ1-1, with D unclear. This CDR3 comprises 15 residues. Germline CDR1 reads MNHEY; CDR2 reads SVGAGI. Trimming stripped 2 bases from V and 0 bases from J, with 10 bases between. This chain's CDR3 is CASSYNPGMNTEAFF. The CDR3 DNA sequence: TGTGCCAGCAGTTACAACCCGGGGATGAACACTGAAGCTTTCTTT.

This clone appeared a single time. The chain is built from TRBV6-5 and TRBJ1-1; D is ambiguous. The CDR3 spans 14 residues. The germline gives CDR1 MNHEY, CDR2 SVGAGI. Trimming took 5 bases from V and 0 from J, leaving 10 bases between them. The CDR3 sequence: CASSHQNMNTEAFF. The CDR3 nucleotides read TGTGCCAGCAGTCATCAGAACATGAACACTGAAGCTTTCTTT.

V and J are TRBV6-2 or TRBV6-3 and TRBJ1-6; no clear D. This CDR3 is 13 amino acids long. V was trimmed by 4 bases and J by 10 bases, leaving 11 bases between them. Germline loops: CDR1 MNHEY, CDR2 SVGEGT. The CDR3 DNA is TGTGCCAGCAGTTTAGCATTTGGGTCACCCCTCCACTTT. It yields the protein CASSLAFGSPLHF.

This chain uses TRBV5-4 with TRBJ2-7, with D uncertain. V lost 0 bases and J 2 bases, leaving 9 bases between the germline ends. The length of the CDR3 is 14 residues. Germline CDR1 and CDR2: SGHNT and YYREEE (reference sequence). The CDR3 sequence: CASSLARDTYEQYF. CDR3 DNA: TGTGCCAGCAGCTTGGCCCGCGATACCTACGAGCAGTACTTC.

This chain links TRBV7-9 with TRBJ1-6; the match to TRBD1 covers 7 bases. V lost 3 bases and J lost 6; bases outside the gene matches: 8. CDR1 and CDR2 (germline): SEHNR, FQNEAQ (reference sequence). The CDR3 spans 16 residues. The CDR3 region is CASSFGTDPLNSPLHF. The CDR3 DNA reads as TGTGCCAGCAGCTTCGGGACAGACCCACTTAATTCACCCCTCCACTTT.

The chain couples TRBV6-5 to TRBJ2-7; weak D call: TRBD2 (5 bases). CDR3 length: 15 residues. Germline CDR1 and CDR2: MNHEY and SVGAGI. Trimming took off 6 bases at V and 2 bases at J, with 17 bases between the two ends. CDR3 nucleotides: TGTGCCAGCAGCCAACAGAGGGCTCTCCCCTACGAGCAGTACTTC. Translated: CASSQQRALPYEQYF.

In this sample, this clone turned up a few times. The chain recombines TRBV25-1 with TRBJ2-1; D might be TRBD1 (6 bases). Per germline, CDR1 MGHDK and CDR2 SYGVNS. Trimming shortened V by 2 bases and J by 9 bases, and 17 bases separated the two germline ends. The CDR3 totals 15 residues. This chain's CDR3 is CASSETRTGSGEQFF. The CDR3, as DNA: TGTGCCAGCAGTGAAACCCGAACAGGGTCGGGTGAGCAGTTCTTC.

The rearrangement links TRBV9 to TRBJ2-2; the D gene is possibly TRBD1 (5 bases). Trimming took off 2 bases at V and 1 base at J, with 30 bases between the two ends. The germline V gene encodes CDR1 SGDLS and CDR2 YYNGEE. The CDR3 runs to 22 residues. The CDR3 region has the DNA TGTGCCAGCAGCGTCATGGGGAAGGGGCAACCTTTACTCCAGGGGAACACCGGGGAGCTGTTTTTT. Amino acids: CASSVMGKGQPLLQGNTGELFF.